These 6 T cell receptor beta chains came from one sample sequenced in a study of T cell responses to AZD1222 COVID-19 vaccine. This table comes from immunoSEQ multiplex PCR, and its TCRdb copy is limited to in-frame clones, with some not included. The sample lists approximately 30,000 clones; roughly 90% were seen once. The input for sequencing was peripheral blood, taken 28 days after the second AZD1222 dose. These receptors were collected from an adult who received the AZD1222 COVID-19 vaccine.

In its sample, this clone was seen once. The chain couples TRBV30 to TRBJ1-5, with D possibly TRBD1 on 5 matching bases. The V gene's germline CDR1 is GTSNPN and CDR2 SVGIG (reference sequence). Deletions cut 3 bases from V and 9 bases from J, with 21 bases between. This CDR3 is 15 amino acids long. CDR3 DNA: TGTGCCTGGAGCTTGTACGGGCAGGGCACGAGGCCCCAGCATTTT. Its translation: CAWSLYGQGTRPQHF.

This sequence joins TRBV4-1 and TRBJ2-7; D may correspond to TRBD1 or TRBD2 (5 bases each). This CDR3 comprises 17 residues. Germline V gives CDR1 MGHRA, CDR2 YSYEKL. Trimming stripped 0 bases from V and 3 bases from J, with 18 bases between. CDR3 DNA sequence: TGCGCCAGCAGCCAAGAAGTTCTTGGGGGAGCGATCTACGAGCAGTACTTC. This gives the protein CASSQEVLGGAIYEQYF.

The J gene is TRBJ1-5, the V gene TRBV19; possible D gene TRBD1, 5 bases. V shed 5 bases and J shed 0 bases, with 20 bases lying between them. The germline gives CDR1 LNHDA, CDR2 SQIVND (reference sequence). This CDR3 is built from 18 residues. CDR3 loop: CASSAPRWGGNSNQPQHF. CDR3 nucleotide sequence: TGTGCCAGTAGTGCGCCCCGTTGGGGGGGAAATAGCAATCAGCCCCAGCATTTT.

V gene TRBV19 combines with J gene TRBJ2-2, with TRBD2 matching 11 bases. V shed 10 bases, J shed 7 bases, and the junction held 8 bases outside the gene matches. Germline CDR1 reads LNHDA; CDR2 reads SQIVND (reference sequence). CDR3 length equals 14 residues. The CDR3 DNA is TGTGCCACACTAGCGGGAGTATCGGTCGGGGAGCTGTTTTTT. The encoded protein is CATLAGVSVGELFF. Full variable domain (missing parts from reference TRBV19 and TRBJ2-2): DGGITQSPKYLFRKEGQNVTLSCEQNLNHDAMYWYRQDPGQGLRLIYYSQIVNDFQKGDIAEGYSVSREKKESFPLTVTSAQKNPTAFYLCATLAGVSVGELFFGEGSRLTVL.

The table lists this clone with a count of one. This chain connects TRBV6-6 to TRBJ2-6; 7 bases are shared with TRBD1. Trimming at V came to 5 bases and at J to 0 bases, leaving 10 bases not matched to a gene. CDR3 length: 18 amino acids. Per the germline V gene, CDR1 is MNHNY and CDR2 is SVGAGI (reference sequence). The CDR3 coding sequence is TGTGCCAGCAGTCAGAAGGGGGCTTCTCTCTCTGGGGCCAACGTCCTGACTTTC. Translation gives CASSQKGASLSGANVLTF.

The J gene is TRBJ2-1, the V gene TRBV5-1; 7 positions agree with TRBD2. This CDR3 contains 14 residues. Trimming cost V 4 bases and J 0 bases; bases outside gene matches: 1. From germline, CDR1 is SGHRS and CDR2 YFSETQ. The CDR3, as DNA: TGCGCCAGCAGCGCGGGGGACTCCTACAATGAGCAGTTCTTC. Translated: CASSAGDSYNEQFF.